Each of the 18 T cell receptor beta chains below was sequenced from the same sample in a study of post-analysis software for immune sequencing data. Study findings and constraints: When patients were compared with controls, 4 or 5 TRBV segments were more frequent, TRBV5-6, TRBV5-1 and TRBV20-1 among them.

Antigen specificity for these receptors is unknown. cDNA libraries for TCR beta contained unique molecular identifiers. TCRdb redid the calling of the PCR reads with MiXCR, one entry per CDR3 protein. The sample lists roughly 800,000 distinct CDR3 sequences, 25% to 30% occurring once. Specimen: blood. Receptors were obtained from a girl between 10 and 17 years old with multiple sclerosis.

The rearrangement links TRBV3-1 to TRBJ2-5; D is possibly TRBD2 (5 bases). Germline CDR1 reads LGHDT; CDR2 reads YNNKEL (reference sequence). The CDR3 spans 17 residues. V was clipped by 0 bases and J by 1 base, with 15 bases between them. The CDR3 loop is CASSQDQVGSLQETQYF. CDR3 DNA: TGTGCCAGCAGCCAAGACCAAGTAGGGAGTCTCCAAGAGACCCAGTACTTC.

This sequence joins TRBV11-2 and TRBJ2-2, with D unclear. The V gene's germline CDR1 is SGHAT and CDR2 FQNNGV. The V and J ends lost 5 bases and 6 bases respectively, with 19 bases between them. The CDR3 extends over 16 amino acids. CDR3 DNA sequence: TGTGCCAGCAGCCTCCACTCGTATAAGCAGTCCGGGGAGCTGTTTTTT. This codes for CASSLHSYKQSGELFF. The full variable domain, with the rest looked up from reference TRBV11-2 and TRBJ2-2, is EAGVAQSPRYKIIEKRQSVAFWCNPISGHATLYWYQQILGQGPKLLIQFQNNGVVDDSQLPKDRFSAERLKGVDSTLKIQPAKLEDSAVYLCASSLHSYKQSGELFFGEGSRLTVL.

The V call is TRBV7-2, the J call TRBJ1-5; D gene uncertain. Germline V CDR1 and CDR2: SGHTA, FQGNSA. The ends were cut back, 1 base at V and 11 bases at J, with 18 bases in the middle. The CDR3 has 15 amino acids. The CDR3 is CASSLELGPDGAQHF. CDR3 nucleotide sequence: TGTGCCAGCAGCTTAGAGCTTGGCCCGGACGGGGCCCAGCATTTT.

This clonotype was found a few times. The rearrangement joins TRBV20-1 to TRBJ1-5, with D hard to call. The ends were cut back, 5 bases at V and 5 bases at J, with 13 bases in the middle. Germline V gene lookup returns CDR1 DFQATT and CDR2 SNEGSKA (reference sequence). This CDR3 has 13 amino acids. The DNA of the CDR3 is TGCAGTGCTGGGGTAGTGGGCGATCAGCCCCAGCATTTT. It yields the protein CSAGVVGDQPQHF.

This clonotype was seen more than once but under ten times. V gene TRBV28 combines with J gene TRBJ2-5; maybe TRBD2 (6 bases). V was shortened by 8 bases and J by 5 bases, with 18 bases between the two germline ends. The CDR3 spans 14 residues. Germline V gene sequence: CDR1 MDHEN, CDR2 SYDVKM. The CDR3 nucleotides are TGTGCCAGCCGAGAGAGCGGGCCCCGGGAGACCCAGTACTTC. Its protein is CASRESGPRETQYF.

This sequence joins TRBV5-1 and TRBJ2-5; 11 positions agree with TRBD2. The J call is uncertain, as TRBJ2-7 better fits the DNA end. This CDR3 spans 17 amino acids. Germline V gene sequence: CDR1 SGHRS, CDR2 YFSETQ. This CDR3 is CASSLNSGTSGSYEQYF. For the CDR3, the DNA is TGCGCCAGCAGCTTAAATTCTGGTACTAGCGGGAGCTACGAGCAGTACTTC.

This chain uses TRBV3-1 with TRBJ2-3; D is possibly TRBD1 (5 bases). Trimming removed 4 bases at V and 2 bases at J, with 13 bases between. Germline loops: CDR1 LGHDT, CDR2 YNNKEL (reference sequence). This CDR3 spans 15 amino acids. This CDR3 is CASSLTTGTTDTQYF. CDR3 nucleotides: TGTGCCAGCAGCCTTACTACAGGCACCACAGATACGCAGTATTTT.

This clonotype turned up a few times. The junction departs from the called germline gene at one end, perhaps through a read error. V and J are TRBV29-1 and TRBJ2-7, with TRBD1 matching over 12 bases. This CDR3 has 13 amino acids. Germline V gives CDR1 SQVTM, CDR2 ANQGSEA. The CDR3 coding sequence is TGCGGCGTCGCCGGGACAGGGGGCAACGAGCAGTACTTC. Protein product: CGVAGTGGNEQYF.

This clonotype was found many times. The genes are TRBV29-1 and TRBJ2-1; D not certain. Germline V CDR1 and CDR2: SQVTM, ANQGSEA. The CDR3 spans 11 residues. Between the trimmed V and J ends, which lost 4 bases and 7 bases, there was a span of 8 bases. The CDR3 loop is CSVGLGNEQFF. The CDR3 DNA is TGCAGCGTTGGATTGGGAAATGAGCAGTTCTTC.

The V and J genes are TRBV7-9 and TRBJ2-7; 11 bases agree with TRBD2. With V trimmed by 5 bases and J by 1 base, 16 bases remained unmatched. This CDR3 region has 19 residues. CDR1 is SEHNR, CDR2 FQNEAQ, per germline (reference sequence). This CDR3 reads CASSALGASGRPQSYEQYF. The CDR3 region has the DNA TGTGCCAGCAGCGCATTGGGGGCTAGCGGGAGGCCTCAATCCTACGAGCAGTACTTC.

This clonotype was detected a few times. The V gene is TRBV20-1, the J gene TRBJ2-3; 7 bases agree with TRBD2. The CDR3 has 15 residues. After removal of 0 bases from V and 0 bases from J, the junction contained 3 bases not matched to a gene. CDR1 DFQATT and CDR2 SNEGSKA come from the germline V gene (reference sequence). The CDR3 here is CSARDTSVSTDTQYF. CDR3 DNA sequence: TGCAGTGCTAGAGATACTAGCGTTAGCACAGATACGCAGTATTTT.

This clonotype showed up just a few times. This sequence joins TRBV5-5 and TRBJ1-2, with D maybe TRBD1 (5 bases). The germline V gene encodes CDR1 SGHKS and CDR2 YYEKEE (reference sequence). The CDR3 has 12 amino acids. The V gene lost 4 bases and the J gene lost 8 bases, with 12 bases spanning the gap. The CDR3 sequence is CASSQGRHGYTF. The CDR3 DNA follows: TGTGCCAGCAGCCAGGGACGTCACGGCTACACCTTC.

The table lists this clonotype with a few counts. At one boundary the junction diverges from the germline segment, which might be a read error. V and J are TRBV20-1 and TRBJ2-7; tentative D call: TRBD1 (6 bases). The CDR3 sequence is 12 residues long. Per germline, CDR1 DFQATT and CDR2 SNEGSKA (reference sequence). The CDR3 DNA reads TGCAGTGCAAGAGGGGACATCTACGAGCAGTACTTC. This encodes CSARGDIYEQYF.

This clonotype has a handful of counts. The chain links TRBV20-1 to TRBJ2-1; D possibly corresponds to TRBD2 (6 bases). Germline V gives CDR1 DFQATT, CDR2 SNEGSKA (reference sequence). V lost 1 base and J 3 bases, leaving 13 bases between the germline ends. CDR3 length equals 15 residues. CDR3 bases: TGCAGTGCTAGAGTATCTAGCGCAATCTACAATGAGCAGTTCTTC. Translated: CSARVSSAIYNEQFF.

A few counts support this clonotype. The rearrangement joins TRBV7-9 to TRBJ1-2, with D perhaps matching TRBD1 (6 bases). This CDR3 has 15 residues. CDR1 is SEHNR and CDR2 is FQNEAQ in the germline V gene (reference sequence). Trimming cost V 5 bases and J 2 bases, with 15 bases left between them. CDR3 residues: CASSAPGHRNYGYTF. In DNA form, the CDR3 reads TGTGCCAGCAGCGCCCCGGGACACCGGAACTATGGCTACACCTTC.

The rearrangement links TRBV27 to TRBJ1-2; the D is unclear. Germline values: CDR1 MNHEY, CDR2 SMNVEV (reference sequence). The CDR3 spans 13 residues. Trimming took 3 bases from V and 6 from J, leaving 11 bases between them. The CDR3 DNA follows: TGTGCCAGCAGTTTTGGTGGGTCCAATGGCTACACCTTC. Translated: CASSFGGSNGYTF.

This clonotype was seen only a few times. The rearrangement links TRBV4-3 to TRBJ2-7; D is undetermined. The DNA matches TRBJ2-5 better at its end, which makes the J call doubtful. The CDR3 has 14 amino acids. The germline V gene encodes CDR1 LGHNA and CDR2 YSLEER. The CDR3 DNA is TGCGCCAGCAGCCAAGGGGTTGGATGGGAGACCCAGTACTTC. Its protein product is CASSQGVGWETQYF.

The table lists this clonotype with a few counts. This chain uses TRBV7-9 with TRBJ2-7; no reliable D call. Germline V gene lookup returns CDR1 SEHNR and CDR2 FQNEAQ (reference sequence). Trimming shortened V by 5 bases and J by 2 bases, and 22 bases separated the two germline ends. The CDR3 sequence is 17 residues long. The CDR3 is CASSLNLVRAATYEQYF. The CDR3 DNA reads as TGTGCCAGCAGCCTCAACTTGGTCCGGGCAGCCACCTACGAGCAGTACTTC.